The text below deals with one T cell receptor beta chain. Its matching antigen is unknown. Peptide-pool stimulation followed by sequencing identified expanded antigen-specific CD4+ clonotypes in the ViraFEST assay. After less than twelve days in culture, the CD4+ T cells were isolated. Nucleocapsid antibodies stayed negative before and after vaccination, showing no earlier SARS-CoV-2 infection. Culturing of 2 million to 2.5 million PBMC per well took place with around 9.4 IU/ml IL-2 and around 10 ug/ml peptides. Clones were read by immunoSEQ multiplex PCR, and TCRdb kept only the in-frame ones, dropping some. The repertoire has tens of thousands of clones, around 78% of them found once; the top ten carry over 9.5%. Germline V gene sequence: CDR1 MDHEN, CDR2 SYDVKM. Trimming removed 9 bases from V and 3 bases from J, with 14 bases in between. The CDR3 contains 13 residues. The sample belongs to a study of vaccination effects on CD4 cells after COVID-19. Study-level results: Clones from infection and from vaccination both contracted markedly late after vaccination.

Sequencing was performed on CD4+ T cells from PBMCs cultured with SARS-CoV-2 spike peptides, taken before COVID-19 vaccination. V usage is TRBV28 and J usage is TRBJ1-2; D is ambiguous. The clonotype comes from a human donor who received a COVID-19 vaccine. The CDR3 sequence is CASYEAAYYGYTF. CDR3 DNA sequence: TGTGCCAGTTATGAGGCAGCTTACTATGGCTACACCTTC.